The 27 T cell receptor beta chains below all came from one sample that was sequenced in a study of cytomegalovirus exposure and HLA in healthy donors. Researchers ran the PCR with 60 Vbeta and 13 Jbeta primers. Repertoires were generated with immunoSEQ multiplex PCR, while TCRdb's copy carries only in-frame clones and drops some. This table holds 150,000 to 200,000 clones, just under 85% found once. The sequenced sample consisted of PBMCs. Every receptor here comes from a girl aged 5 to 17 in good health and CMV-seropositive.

CDR3 amino acids: CASNPTGGEGRPQHF. The CDR3 DNA follows: TGTGCCAGCAACCCTACGGGGGGCGAGGGACGGCCCCAGCATTTT. The rearrangement links TRBV2 to TRBJ1-5, with D maybe TRBD1 (6 bases). The CDR3 is 15 residues long. The germline V gene has CDR1 SNHLY and CDR2 FYNNEI. The ends were cut back, 7 bases at V and 9 bases at J, with 22 bases in the middle.

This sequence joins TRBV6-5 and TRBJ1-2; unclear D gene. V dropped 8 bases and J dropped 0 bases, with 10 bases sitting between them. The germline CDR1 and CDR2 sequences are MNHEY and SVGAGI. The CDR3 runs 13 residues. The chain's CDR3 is CASGVGSNYGYTF. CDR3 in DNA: TGTGCCAGCGGAGTCGGATCTAACTATGGCTACACCTTC.

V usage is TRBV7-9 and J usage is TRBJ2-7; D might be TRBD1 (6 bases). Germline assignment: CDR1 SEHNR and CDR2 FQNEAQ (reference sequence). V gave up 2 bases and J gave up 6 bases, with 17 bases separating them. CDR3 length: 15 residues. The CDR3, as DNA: TGTGCCAGCAGCTTAACGGCAGGGGCTTTGGGCGAGCAGTACTTC. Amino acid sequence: CASSLTAGALGEQYF.

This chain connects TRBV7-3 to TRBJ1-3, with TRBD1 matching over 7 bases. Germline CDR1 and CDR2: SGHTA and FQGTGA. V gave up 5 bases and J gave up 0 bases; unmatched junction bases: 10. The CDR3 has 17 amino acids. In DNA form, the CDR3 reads TGTGCCAGCAGCCCCACCGGGACAGCTAACTCTGGAAACACCATATATTTT. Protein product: CASSPTGTANSGNTIYF.

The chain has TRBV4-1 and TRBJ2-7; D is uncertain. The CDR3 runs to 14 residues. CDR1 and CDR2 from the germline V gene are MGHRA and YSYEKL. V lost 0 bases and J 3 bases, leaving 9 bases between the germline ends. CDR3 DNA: TGCGCCAGCAGCCAAGAAACTAACGTCTACGAGCAGTACTTC. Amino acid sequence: CASSQETNVYEQYF.

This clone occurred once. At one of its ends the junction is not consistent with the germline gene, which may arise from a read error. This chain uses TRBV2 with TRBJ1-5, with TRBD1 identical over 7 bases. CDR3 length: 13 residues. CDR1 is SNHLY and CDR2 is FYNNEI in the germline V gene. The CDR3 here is CAGRGTISQPQHF. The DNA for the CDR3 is TGTGCCGGCAGGGGGACTATCTCTCAGCCCCAGCATTTT.

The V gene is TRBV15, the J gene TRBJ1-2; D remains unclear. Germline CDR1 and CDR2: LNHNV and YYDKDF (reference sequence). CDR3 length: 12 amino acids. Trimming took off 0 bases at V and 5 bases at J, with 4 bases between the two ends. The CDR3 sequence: CATSRESYGYTF. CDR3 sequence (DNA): TGTGCCACCAGCAGAGAATCATATGGCTACACCTTC.

CDR3 nucleotides: TGCGCCAGCAGCCGAAGCGGGGGGGCAGAAGAGACCCAGTACTTC. Protein product: CASSRSGGAEETQYF. The chain carries TRBV5-1 and TRBJ2-5; 10 nucleotides align to TRBD2. V lost 4 bases to trimming and J lost 3 bases; unmatched junction nucleotides: 6. Germline lookup yields CDR1 SGHRS and CDR2 YFSETQ. The CDR3 covers 15 residues.

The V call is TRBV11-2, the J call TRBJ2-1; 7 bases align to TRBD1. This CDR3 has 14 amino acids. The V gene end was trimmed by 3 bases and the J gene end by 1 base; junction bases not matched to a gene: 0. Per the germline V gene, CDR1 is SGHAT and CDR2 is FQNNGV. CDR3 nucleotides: TGTGCCAGCAGCTTGGGACAGTCCTACAATGAGCAGTTCTTC. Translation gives CASSLGQSYNEQFF.

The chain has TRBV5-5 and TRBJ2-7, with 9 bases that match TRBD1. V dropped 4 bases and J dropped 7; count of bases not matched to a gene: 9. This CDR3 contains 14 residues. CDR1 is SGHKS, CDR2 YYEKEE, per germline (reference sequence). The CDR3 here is CASSDLQGAGEQYF. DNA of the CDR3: TGTGCCAGCAGCGATTTACAGGGGGCGGGGGAGCAGTACTTC.

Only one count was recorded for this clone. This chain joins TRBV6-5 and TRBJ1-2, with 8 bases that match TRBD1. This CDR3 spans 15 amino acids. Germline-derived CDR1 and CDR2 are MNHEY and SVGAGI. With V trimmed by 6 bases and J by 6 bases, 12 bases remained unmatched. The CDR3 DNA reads TGTGCCAGCAGGGAACAGGGGGGGCGCGCAGATGGCTACACCTTC. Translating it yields CASREQGGRADGYTF.

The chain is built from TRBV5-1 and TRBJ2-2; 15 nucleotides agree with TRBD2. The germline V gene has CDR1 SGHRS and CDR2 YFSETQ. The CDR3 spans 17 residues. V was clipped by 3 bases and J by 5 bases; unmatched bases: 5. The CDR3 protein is CASSWTSGGARTGELFF. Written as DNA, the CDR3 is TGCGCCAGCAGCTGGACTAGCGGGGGGGCCAGAACCGGGGAGCTGTTTTTT.

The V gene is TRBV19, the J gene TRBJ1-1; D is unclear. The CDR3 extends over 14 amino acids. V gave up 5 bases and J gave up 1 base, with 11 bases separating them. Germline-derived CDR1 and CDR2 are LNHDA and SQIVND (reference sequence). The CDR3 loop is CASSFWAPNTEAFF. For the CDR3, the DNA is TGTGCCAGTAGTTTTTGGGCCCCGAACACTGAAGCTTTCTTT.

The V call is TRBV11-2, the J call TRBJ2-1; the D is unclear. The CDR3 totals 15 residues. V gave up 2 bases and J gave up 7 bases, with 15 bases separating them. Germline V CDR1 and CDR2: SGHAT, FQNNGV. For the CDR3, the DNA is TGTGCCAGCAGCTTAACTCATTACTTCTTGAATGAGCAGTTCTTC. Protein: CASSLTHYFLNEQFF.

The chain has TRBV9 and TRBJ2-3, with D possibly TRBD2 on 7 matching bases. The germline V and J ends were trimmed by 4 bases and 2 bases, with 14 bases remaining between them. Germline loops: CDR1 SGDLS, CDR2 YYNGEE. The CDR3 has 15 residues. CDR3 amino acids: CASSLGGGDTDTQYF. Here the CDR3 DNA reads TGTGCCAGCAGCCTAGGGGGGGGCGACACAGATACGCAGTATTTT.

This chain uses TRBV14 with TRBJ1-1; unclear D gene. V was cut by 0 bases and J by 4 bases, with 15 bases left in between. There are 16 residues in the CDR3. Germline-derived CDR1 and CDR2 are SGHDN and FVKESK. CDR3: CASSQDRGRLITEAFF. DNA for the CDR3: TGTGCCAGCAGCCAAGATCGCGGCCGTTTGATCACTGAAGCTTTCTTT.

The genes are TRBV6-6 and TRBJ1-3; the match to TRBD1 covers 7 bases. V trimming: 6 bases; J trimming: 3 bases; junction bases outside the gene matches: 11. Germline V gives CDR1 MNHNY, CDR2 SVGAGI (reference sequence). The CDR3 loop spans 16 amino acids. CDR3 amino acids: CASSFGAHRGGNTIYF. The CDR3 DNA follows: TGTGCCAGCAGCTTTGGGGCCCACAGGGGTGGAAACACCATATATTTT.

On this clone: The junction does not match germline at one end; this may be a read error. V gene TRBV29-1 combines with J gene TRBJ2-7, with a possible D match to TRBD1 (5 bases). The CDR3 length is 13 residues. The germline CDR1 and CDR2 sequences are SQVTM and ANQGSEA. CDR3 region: CSIEGVRAGEQYF. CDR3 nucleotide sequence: TGCAGCATTGAAGGGGTCAGGGCAGGGGAGCAGTACTTC.

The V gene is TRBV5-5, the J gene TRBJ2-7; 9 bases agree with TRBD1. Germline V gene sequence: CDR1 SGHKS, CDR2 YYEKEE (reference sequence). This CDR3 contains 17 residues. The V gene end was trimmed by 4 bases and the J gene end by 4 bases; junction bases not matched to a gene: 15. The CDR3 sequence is CASSPGAPGQGGYEQYF. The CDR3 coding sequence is TGTGCCAGCAGCCCTGGGGCCCCGGGACAGGGAGGGTACGAGCAGTACTTC.

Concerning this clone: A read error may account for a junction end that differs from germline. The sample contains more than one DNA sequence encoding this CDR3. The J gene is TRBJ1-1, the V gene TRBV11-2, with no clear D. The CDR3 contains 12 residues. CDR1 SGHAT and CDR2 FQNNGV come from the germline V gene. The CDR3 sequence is CASSSSGAEAFF. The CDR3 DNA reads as TGTGCCAGCAGCTCATCGGGAGCTGAAGCCTTCTTT.

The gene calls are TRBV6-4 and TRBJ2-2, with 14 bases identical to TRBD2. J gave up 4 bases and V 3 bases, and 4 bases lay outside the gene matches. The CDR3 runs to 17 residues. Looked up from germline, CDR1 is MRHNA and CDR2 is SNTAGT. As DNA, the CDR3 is TGTGCCAGCAGTGAGGGACTAGCGGGGGACTTCACCGGGGAGCTGTTTTTT. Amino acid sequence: CASSEGLAGDFTGELFF.

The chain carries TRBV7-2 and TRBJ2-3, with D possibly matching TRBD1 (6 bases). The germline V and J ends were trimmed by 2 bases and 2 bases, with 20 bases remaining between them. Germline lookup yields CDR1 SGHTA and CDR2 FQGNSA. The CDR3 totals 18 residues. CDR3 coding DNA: TGTGCCAGCAGCTTACAGCTTAATACAGGGACGATCACAGATACGCAGTATTTT. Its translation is CASSLQLNTGTITDTQYF.

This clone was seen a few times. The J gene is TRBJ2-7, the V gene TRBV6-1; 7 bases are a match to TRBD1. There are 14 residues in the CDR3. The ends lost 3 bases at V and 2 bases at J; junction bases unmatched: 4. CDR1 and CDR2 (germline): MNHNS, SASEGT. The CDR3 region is CASSDRGQPYEQYF. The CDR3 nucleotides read TGTGCCAGCAGTGATAGGGGGCAACCCTACGAGCAGTACTTC.

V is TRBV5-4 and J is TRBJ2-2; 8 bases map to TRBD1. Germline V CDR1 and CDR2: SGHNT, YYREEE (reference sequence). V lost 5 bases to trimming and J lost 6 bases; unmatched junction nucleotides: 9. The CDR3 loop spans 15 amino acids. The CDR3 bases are TGTGCCAGCAGTTTTGGACAGGGTTTAGCCGGGGAGCTGTTTTTT. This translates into CASSFGQGLAGELFF.

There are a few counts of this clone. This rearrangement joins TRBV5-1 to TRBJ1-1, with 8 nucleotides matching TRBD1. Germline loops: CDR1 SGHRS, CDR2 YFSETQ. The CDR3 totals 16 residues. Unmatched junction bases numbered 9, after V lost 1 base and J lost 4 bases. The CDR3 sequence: CASSLRQGFPGTEAFF. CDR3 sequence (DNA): TGCGCCAGCAGCTTGAGACAGGGGTTTCCGGGCACTGAAGCTTTCTTT.

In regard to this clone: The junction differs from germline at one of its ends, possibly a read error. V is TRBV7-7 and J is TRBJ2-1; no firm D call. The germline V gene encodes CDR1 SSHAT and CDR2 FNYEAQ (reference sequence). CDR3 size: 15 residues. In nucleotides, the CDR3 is TGTGCTAGCAGCCCTGAGGCCAGCTCCTACAATGAGCAGTTCTTC. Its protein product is CASSPEASSYNEQFF.

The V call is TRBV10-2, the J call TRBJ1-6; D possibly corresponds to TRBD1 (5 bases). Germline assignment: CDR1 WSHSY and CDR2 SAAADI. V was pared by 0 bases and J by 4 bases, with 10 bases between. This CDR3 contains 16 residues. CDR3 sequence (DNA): TGCGCCAGCAGTGAGTCCCCCCGGGGGTATAATTCACCCCTCCACTTT. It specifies CASSESPRGYNSPLHF.